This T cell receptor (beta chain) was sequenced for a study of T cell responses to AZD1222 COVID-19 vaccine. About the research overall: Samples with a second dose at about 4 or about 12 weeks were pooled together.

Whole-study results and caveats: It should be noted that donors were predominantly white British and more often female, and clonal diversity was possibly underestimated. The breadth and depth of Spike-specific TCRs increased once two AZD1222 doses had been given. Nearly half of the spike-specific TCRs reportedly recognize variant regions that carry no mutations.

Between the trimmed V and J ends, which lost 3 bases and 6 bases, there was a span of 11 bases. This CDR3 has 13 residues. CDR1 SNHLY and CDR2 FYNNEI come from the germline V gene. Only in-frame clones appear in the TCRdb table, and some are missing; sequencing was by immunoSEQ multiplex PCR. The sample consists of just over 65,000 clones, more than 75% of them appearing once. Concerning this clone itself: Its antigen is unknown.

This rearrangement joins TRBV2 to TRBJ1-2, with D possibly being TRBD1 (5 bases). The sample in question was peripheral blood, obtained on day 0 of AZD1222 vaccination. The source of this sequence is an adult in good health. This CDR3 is CASSERGSHGYTF. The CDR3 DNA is TGTGCCAGCAGTGAGAGGGGAAGCCATGGCTACACCTTC.